This T cell receptor (beta chain) is drawn from a study of blood T cell repertoires in COVID-19. Study information: From T cells, B-cell-depleted T cells, or PBMCs came the material, which was cDNA or gDNA.

Source study methods: Scientists estimated how many nucleated cells there were by amplifying reference gene primers. The data were produced by immunoSEQ multiplex PCR, yet TCRdb's version contains in-frame clones alone and is incomplete. V and J calls and clone size follow that table, whereas D and trimming were derived from the DNA. The table lists about 500,000 clones, 89% of them singletons. Trimming left V 0 bases short and J 2 bases short, with 14 bases between. This CDR3 is built from 16 residues. From germline, CDR1 is SGHNT and CDR2 YYREEE (reference sequence). The chain employs TRBV5-4 and TRBJ1-1; D is possibly TRBD1 (6 bases). This sequence originates from a young man with COVID-19, enrolled during active disease. The specimen sequenced was peripheral blood. CDR3 nucleotides: TGTGCCAGCAGCTTGGGGATAAACAGGGACAACACTGAAGCTTTCTTT. Translating gives CASSLGINRDNTEAFF.